These 8 T cell receptor beta chains share one sample of origin, sequenced in a study of blood T cell repertoires in COVID-19. Only in-frame clones appear in the TCRdb table, and some are missing; sequencing was by immunoSEQ multiplex PCR. The sample has tens of thousands of clones; approximately 85% are singletons. What was sequenced was peripheral blood. The source is a human donor in a cohort sampled during active COVID-19.

This clone was picked up one time. CDR3 nucleotides: TGTGCCAGCAGTTTCGGGGTTTTGCAGTACTTC. Translating gives CASSFGVLQYF. The rearrangement uses TRBV27 and TRBJ2-7, with D perhaps matching TRBD2 (5 bases). From germline, CDR1 is MNHEY and CDR2 SMNVEV (reference sequence). The CDR3 loop spans 11 amino acids. Trimming shortened V by 3 bases and J by 9 bases, and 9 bases separated the two germline ends.

V is TRBV10-3 and J is TRBJ2-3; 7 bases line up with TRBD1. V was pared by 10 bases and J by 4 bases, with 2 bases of the junction left unmatched. There are 11 residues in the CDR3. Germline CDR1 and CDR2: ENHRY and SYGVKD. CDR3 bases: TGTGCCAGTACAGGGGCAGATACGCAGTATTTT. As protein: CASTGADTQYF.

This chain uses TRBV5-5 with TRBJ1-3; tentatively, D is TRBD1 (6 bases). CDR1 and CDR2 from the germline V gene are SGHKS and YYEKEE (reference sequence). V was cut by 2 bases and J by 4 bases, with 13 bases left in between. There are 15 residues in the CDR3. CDR3 sequence: CASSFLQGLGNTIYF. DNA for the CDR3: TGTGCCAGCAGCTTTCTGCAGGGGTTGGGAAACACCATATATTTT.

The CDR3 sequence is CASSEASGGSRELFF. CDR3 nucleotides: TGTGCCAGCAGTGAAGCTTCGGGGGGCAGCCGGGAGCTGTTTTTT. The rearrangement joins TRBV2 to TRBJ2-2; D possibly corresponds to TRBD2 (7 bases). Germline CDR1 SNHLY, CDR2 FYNNEI. Trimming took 0 bases from V and 9 from J, leaving 14 bases between them. CDR3 length: 15 amino acids.

This clone is a singleton in its sample. V is TRBV29-1 and J is TRBJ2-5; 7 bases are shared with TRBD1. This CDR3 spans 14 amino acids. Germline CDR1 reads SQVTM; CDR2 reads ANQGSEA. V trimming: 7 bases; J trimming: 3 bases; junction bases outside the gene matches: 11. This CDR3 is CSGNRGLTEETQYF. CDR3 coding DNA: TGCAGCGGGAACAGGGGTTTGACCGAAGAGACCCAGTACTTC.

The chain recombines TRBV4-1 with TRBJ2-1; unclear D gene. The CDR3 extends over 14 amino acids. V gave up 1 base and J gave up 3 bases, with 7 bases separating them. Germline V CDR1 and CDR2: MGHRA, YSYEKL. CDR3 region: CASSQVPVYNEQFF. Here the CDR3 DNA reads TGCGCCAGCAGCCAAGTCCCAGTCTACAATGAGCAGTTCTTC.

The CDR3 DNA reads TGCGCCAGCAGCTTGGGGGAGACCTCTGCCAAAAACATTCAGTACTTC. As protein: CASSLGETSAKNIQYF. The chain recombines TRBV5-1 with TRBJ2-4; D is possibly TRBD2 (5 bases). The V end was cut by 0 bases, the J end by 1 base, with 11 bases between. CDR3 length: 16 residues. Germline values: CDR1 SGHRS, CDR2 YFSETQ.

This sequence joins TRBV11-2 and TRBJ1-2; D gene ambiguous. The CDR3 contains 17 residues. Germline lookup yields CDR1 SGHAT and CDR2 FQNNGV. The ends were cut back, 0 bases at V and 8 bases at J, with 22 bases in the middle. CDR3 in amino acids: CASSLDEERLRRMGYTF. The CDR3 DNA reads TGTGCCAGCAGCTTAGATGAGGAACGGTTAAGGCGAATGGGCTACACCTTC. Full variable domain (rest looked up from reference TRBV11-2 and TRBJ1-2): EAGVAQSPRYKIIEKRQSVAFWCNPISGHATLYWYQQILGQGPKLLIQFQNNGVVDDSQLPKDRFSAERLKGVDSTLKIQPAKLEDSAVYLCASSLDEERLRRMGYTFGSGTRLTVV.